This T cell receptor (beta chain) originates from a study of T cell repertoires in aging, cancer and after chemotherapy. On the study more broadly: Patients with glioblastoma brain tumors were sampled before and after temozolomide-based therapy.

Amplification of TCR beta used genomic DNA extracted from peripheral blood. Whole-study results and caveats: No conclusions about immunological memory after chemotherapy can be drawn from the repertoire data. Healthy donors lost TCR diversity with age mainly through richness, cancer patients through richness and evenness.

Multiplex touch-down PCR with TRB-A/B primers amplified rearranged V-D-J TRB sequences. TCRdb reanalysed the multiplex PCR reads using MiXCR and keeps one entry per CDR3 protein. Among roughly 1,000 distinct CDR3 sequences listed, about 27% were seen once. Notes on this clonotype: Its cognate antigen is unknown.

Germline values: CDR1 SGHNT, CDR2 YYREEE (reference sequence). V trimming: 2 bases; J trimming: 4 bases; junction bases outside the gene matches: 6. The CDR3 spans 14 residues. Material for sequencing was blood. The sequence derives from a human donor with a solid tumor. The V and J genes are TRBV5-4 and TRBJ2-7; 7 bases are a match to TRBD1. Here the CDR3 DNA reads TGTGCCAGCAGCTTTGAACAGGGGAGATACGAGCAGTACTTC. As protein: CASSFEQGRYEQYF. The full variable domain, with the rest looked up from reference TRBV5-4 and TRBJ2-7, is ETGVTQSPTHLIKTRGQQVTLRCSSQSGHNTVSWYQQALGQGPQFIFQYYREEENGRGNFPPRFSGLQFPNYSSELNVNALELDDSALYLCASSFEQGRYEQYFGPGTRLTVT.